This T cell receptor (beta chain) derives from a study of CD8+ T cells in alopecia areata. Study conclusions and caveats: Patients shared TCRs less clearly than mice did, possibly for HLA-related reasons. Expanded CD8+ clones among the top 100, and scalp clonality, were significantly decreased by tofacitinib. Many expanded lesional clones persisted during tofacitinib (in both scalp and blood). For lesional scalp, especially alopecia totalis/universalis, clonality was higher than in normal scalp.

The treatment denotes: oral pan-JAK inhibitor, 5-10 mg twice daily. The CDR3 is 14 amino acids. The V segment lost 0 bases and the J segment 5 bases; nucleotides outside the gene matches: 3. CDR1 SGHNT and CDR2 YYREEE come from the germline V gene (reference sequence). For this clone: Its specificity is not known.

Extracted RNA was reverse transcribed into cDNA, the sequencing template. Method: immunoSEQ multiplex PCR; TCRdb's copy keeps in-frame clones and lacks some. Of 93,000 or so clones in the sample, about nine tenths were seen once. The sequenced sample was CD8+ T cells sorted from blood, obtained between weeks 30 and 35, from a patient treated with tofacitinib. The chain links TRBV5-4 to TRBJ2-5; TRBD2 matches at 8 bases. The TCR comes from a human donor with alopecia areata. This CDR3 reads CASSLGTSQETQYF. The CDR3 DNA sequence: TGTGCCAGCAGCTTGGGGACTAGCCAGGAGACCCAGTACTTC.